This TCR beta chain was sequenced during a study of shared clonotypes between healthy human individuals. Study results and caveats: Naive CD4 clonotype sharing across a handful of donors was 4.5% to 6%. Even with large depth, rarefaction showed that sorted-subset sequencing was incomplete.

The naive CD8 population came from CD45RO-negative cells selected for CCR7, without terminally differentiated effector memory CD45RA+ cells. About this clone: Its matching antigen is unknown.

Measured with immunoSEQ multiplex PCR; TCRdb has only the in-frame clones, and not every one. Of about 2.1 million clones detected, roughly 93% appear once; the ten largest clones hold around 1.8%. In germline, CDR1 is SGHDT, CDR2 YYEEEE. The CDR3 consists of 12 residues. Trimming stripped 2 bases from V and 7 bases from J, with 6 bases between. The gene calls are TRBV5-6 and TRBJ2-2; D call uncertain. Input material: naive CD8+ T cells from PBMCs. This TCR came from a man aged 18 to 30 in good health. Some clones in this sample may be carry-over from other donors' samples. This chain's CDR3 is CASSFLVGELFF. In nucleotides, the CDR3 is TGTGCCAGCAGCTTCCTTGTCGGGGAGCTGTTTTTT.